This T cell receptor (beta chain) was recovered during a study of technical replicates of blood from a few donors. Germline V gene sequence: CDR1 MNHEY, CDR2 SVGAGI. The CDR3 is made up of 14 amino acids. V trimming: 7 bases; J trimming: 4 bases; junction bases outside the gene matches: 9. Repertoires were generated with immunoSEQ multiplex PCR, while TCRdb's copy carries only in-frame clones and drops some. The data contain around 100,000 clones, 90% to 97% of them singletons. Input material: T cells isolated from PBMCs. The clonotype originates from a human donor in good health. V is TRBV6-5 and J is TRBJ1-1, with 7 bases aligning to TRBD1. The CDR3, as DNA: TGTGCCAGCATGTTAAGGGGGCCTGGCACTGAAGCTTTCTTT. Translating gives CASMLRGPGTEAFF.